This T cell receptor (beta chain) is from a study of T cells in localized non-small cell lung cancer. V lost 0 bases and J lost 2; bases outside the gene matches: 3. From germline, CDR1 is SGDLS and CDR2 YYNGEE. CDR3 length: 15 residues. Libraries were prepared by immunoSEQ multiplex PCR; TCRdb keeps only in-frame clonotypes and omits some of them. The table lists almost 30,000 clones, more than 75% of them singletons. The input for sequencing was peripheral blood, taken before any cancer treatment. This TCR derives from a female donor aged 60 or older with stage III squamous cell lung carcinoma. J is TRBJ2-3 and V is TRBV9; TRBD2 aligns across 7 bases. The CDR3 DNA reads as TGTGCCAGCAGCGTAGGTAGCGGGCTCACAGATACGCAGTATTTT. Amino acid sequence: CASSVGSGLTDTQYF.